The rows below give T cell receptor beta chains drawn from one sample of a study of blood T cells in healthy people across ages. TCRdb redid the calling of the 5' RACE reads with MiXCR, one entry per CDR3 protein. The table lists 890,000 or so distinct CDR3 sequences, about 62% of them singletons, with 28% in the top ten. The sequenced sample consisted of blood. The receptors come from a man younger than 45 in good health. Each CDR3 is given with its conserved first and last residue. The D gene is left open where the match is weak. Some rows mark clone size as missing; the rest say once, few, many or name a class of expanded clone.

abundance: few
d_gene: NA
len: 13
j_gene: TRBJ2-7
v_gene: TRBV20-1
CDR3aa: CSATVGGAYEQYF
CDR3nt: TGCAGTGCGACGGTCGGCGGCGCCTACGAGCAGTACTTC

abundance: NA
d_gene: NA
len: 16
j_gene: TRBJ2-3
v_gene: TRBV3-1
CDR3aa: CASSQEVLSSTDTQYF
CDR3nt: TGTGCCAGCAGCCAAGAGGTCCTTTCTAGCACAGATACGCAGTATTTT

abundance: NA
d_gene: TRBD1
len: 16
j_gene: TRBJ2-1
v_gene: TRBV6-5
CDR3aa: CASSYSRTGTYNEQFF
CDR3nt: TGTGCCAGCAGTTACTCCAGGACAGGAACTTACAATGAGCAGTTCTTC

abundance: NA
d_gene: NA
len: 14
j_gene: TRBJ1-2
v_gene: TRBV30
CDR3aa: CAWSAGHRLPGYTF
CDR3nt: TGTGCCTGGAGTGCGGGACACCGTCTCCCTGGCTACACCTTC

abundance: NA
d_gene: NA
len: 15
j_gene: TRBJ2-3
v_gene: TRBV20-1
CDR3aa: CSARVPQGWTDTQYF
CDR3nt: TGCAGTGCTAGAGTCCCGCAGGGGTGGACAGATACGCAGTATTTT

abundance: NA
d_gene: TRBD1
len: 13
j_gene: TRBJ2-3
v_gene: TRBV5-1
CDR3aa: CASTQTGADTQYF
CDR3nt: TGCGCCAGCACTCAGACAGGGGCAGATACGCAGTATTTT

abundance: NA
d_gene: NA
len: 14
j_gene: TRBJ2-5
v_gene: TRBV28
CDR3aa: CASSFTSVQETQYF
CDR3nt: TGTGCCAGCAGTTTCACTAGTGTACAAGAGACCCAGTACTTC

abundance: NA
d_gene: NA
len: 17
j_gene: TRBJ2-3
v_gene: TRBV12-3/TRBV12-4
CDR3aa: CASSSLLQGTRTDTQYF
CDR3nt: TGTGCCAGCAGTTCTCTCCTCCAGGGCACTCGCACAGATACGCAGTATTTT

abundance: NA
d_gene: NA
len: 12
j_gene: TRBJ2-7
v_gene: TRBV9
CDR3aa: CASSVADHEQYF
CDR3nt: TGTGCCAGCAGCGTAGCGGACCACGAGCAGTACTTC

abundance: few
d_gene: NA
len: 14
j_gene: TRBJ2-7
v_gene: TRBV20-1
CDR3aa: CSARDPGGAYEQYF
CDR3nt: TGCAGTGCTAGGGACCCAGGGGGGGCGTACGAGCAGTACTTC

abundance: NA
d_gene: NA
len: 16
j_gene: TRBJ2-7
v_gene: TRBV4-3
CDR3aa: CASSHGRGDRSYEQYF
CDR3nt: TGCGCCAGCAGCCACGGAAGGGGGGACAGATCCTACGAGCAGTACTTC

abundance: few
d_gene: NA
len: 16
j_gene: TRBJ2-7
v_gene: TRBV6-2/TRBV6-3
CDR3aa: CASSVYGDPFSYEQYF
CDR3nt: TGTGCCAGCAGCGTCTACGGGGATCCCTTTTCCTACGAGCAGTACTTC

abundance: NA
d_gene: TRBD1
len: 18
j_gene: TRBJ2-4
v_gene: TRBV7-6
CDR3aa: CASSASPGQGGLVGIQYF
CDR3nt: TGTGCCAGCAGCGCATCTCCGGGACAGGGTGGGCTGGTGGGCATTCAGTACTTC

abundance: NA
d_gene: TRBD1
len: 15
j_gene: TRBJ2-7
v_gene: TRBV9
CDR3aa: CASSATGPDSYEQYF
CDR3nt: TGTGCCAGCAGCGCGACAGGGCCGGACTCCTACGAGCAGTACTTC

abundance: NA
d_gene: NA
len: 15
j_gene: TRBJ1-2
v_gene: TRBV4-3
CDR3aa: CASSQDVTSDYGYTF
CDR3nt: TGCGCCAGCAGCCAAGATGTAACAAGCGACTATGGCTACACCTTC

abundance: many
d_gene: NA
len: 13
j_gene: TRBJ2-7
v_gene: TRBV29-1
CDR3aa: CSVDRSGSYEQYF
CDR3nt: TGCAGCGTTGATCGCTCGGGGTCCTACGAGCAGTACTTC

abundance: NA
d_gene: TRBD2
len: 13
j_gene: TRBJ2-2
v_gene: TRBV5-1
CDR3aa: CASSLREEGELFF
CDR3nt: TGCGCCAGCAGCTTGCGGGAGGAAGGGGAGCTGTTTTTT

abundance: NA
d_gene: NA
len: 14
j_gene: TRBJ2-5
v_gene: TRBV6-5
CDR3aa: CASSYLIGQETQYF
CDR3nt: TGTGCCAGCAGTTACTTGATAGGCCAAGAGACCCAGTACTTC

abundance: NA
d_gene: NA
len: 18
j_gene: TRBJ2-2
v_gene: TRBV21-1
CDR3aa: CASSKFGSGHTNTGELFF
CDR3nt: TGTGCCAGCAGCAAATTCGGATCGGGACACACGAACACCGGGGAGCTGTTTTTT

abundance: NA
d_gene: NA
len: 14
j_gene: TRBJ1-2
v_gene: TRBV29-1
CDR3aa: CSVEDPTGLDGYTF
CDR3nt: TGCAGCGTTGAAGATCCGACGGGGTTGGATGGCTACACCTTC

abundance: NA
d_gene: NA
len: 14
j_gene: TRBJ2-7
v_gene: TRBV7-3
CDR3aa: CASSQAQGPYEQYF
CDR3nt: TGTGCCAGCAGCCAAGCGCAGGGGCCCTACGAGCAGTACTTC

abundance: NA
d_gene: TRBD1
len: 15
j_gene: TRBJ2-7
v_gene: TRBV4-2
CDR3aa: CASSPRDRAPDEQYF
CDR3nt: TGTGCCAGCAGCCCGAGGGACAGGGCTCCAGACGAGCAGTACTTC

abundance: NA
d_gene: TRBD1
len: 18
j_gene: TRBJ2-5
v_gene: TRBV20-1
CDR3aa: CSARDWRETGGLGETQYF
CDR3nt: TGCAGTGCTAGAGATTGGAGGGAGACAGGGGGATTGGGAGAGACCCAGTACTTC

abundance: NA
d_gene: TRBD2
len: 13
j_gene: TRBJ2-1
v_gene: TRBV6-2/TRBV6-3
CDR3aa: CASRLAGYYEQFF
CDR3nt: TGTGCCAGCAGACTAGCGGGTTATTATGAGCAGTTCTTC

abundance: NA
d_gene: TRBD1
len: 12
j_gene: TRBJ2-7
v_gene: TRBV24-1
CDR3aa: CATGQDSYEQYF
CDR3nt: TGTGCCACCGGACAGGACTCCTACGAGCAGTACTTC

abundance: NA
d_gene: NA
len: 13
j_gene: TRBJ1-2
v_gene: TRBV29-1
CDR3aa: CSGETDSNYGYTF
CDR3nt: TGCAGCGGGGAGACAGATTCTAACTATGGCTACACCTTC

abundance: NA
d_gene: TRBD1
len: 15
j_gene: TRBJ2-1
v_gene: TRBV10-3
CDR3aa: CAISEGTVSYNEQFF
CDR3nt: TGTGCCATCAGTGAGGGGACAGTCTCCTACAATGAGCAGTTCTTC

abundance: NA
d_gene: TRBD1
len: 16
j_gene: TRBJ2-7
v_gene: TRBV19
CDR3aa: CASSISPGQGAYEQYF
CDR3nt: TGTGCCAGTAGTATCTCGCCGGGACAGGGGGCATACGAGCAGTACTTC

abundance: few
d_gene: NA
len: 15
j_gene: TRBJ1-2
v_gene: TRBV12-3/TRBV12-4
CDR3aa: CASSPRSGSNYGYTF
CDR3nt: TGTGCCAGCAGTCCCCGGTCAGGTTCAAACTATGGCTACACCTTC

abundance: once
d_gene: NA
len: 14
j_gene: TRBJ2-5
v_gene: TRBV5-1
CDR3aa: CASSTGRTEETQYF
CDR3nt: TGCGCCAGCAGCACGGGCCGGACGGAAGAGACCCAGTACTTC

abundance: NA
d_gene: NA
len: 15
j_gene: TRBJ2-3
v_gene: TRBV6-2/TRBV6-3
CDR3aa: CASSYAAGWTDTQYF
CDR3nt: TGTGCCAGCAGTTACGCGGCAGGGTGGACAGATACGCAGTATTTT

abundance: NA
d_gene: NA
len: 12
j_gene: TRBJ2-1
v_gene: TRBV2
CDR3aa: CASRPYGGEQFF
CDR3nt: TGTGCCAGCCGGCCCTACGGGGGTGAGCAGTTCTTC

abundance: NA
d_gene: TRBD2
len: 13
j_gene: TRBJ2-3
v_gene: TRBV12-3/TRBV12-4
CDR3aa: CANSRREADTQYF
CDR3nt: TGTGCCAACAGTCGACGGGAGGCAGATACGCAGTATTTT

abundance: NA
d_gene: NA
len: 14
j_gene: TRBJ2-5
v_gene: TRBV3-1
CDR3aa: CASSQLGREETQYF
CDR3nt: TGTGCCAGCAGCCAACTGGGCAGAGAAGAGACCCAGTACTTC

abundance: NA
d_gene: TRBD2
len: 16
j_gene: TRBJ2-1
v_gene: TRBV9
CDR3aa: CASSVRSGGAMNEQFF
CDR3nt: TGTGCCAGCAGCGTACGGAGCGGGGGGGCGATGAATGAGCAGTTCTTC

abundance: many
d_gene: NA
len: 15
j_gene: TRBJ2-1
v_gene: TRBV6-4
CDR3aa: CASSDRASSYNEQFF
CDR3nt: TGTGCCAGCAGTGACAGGGCTTCCTCCTACAATGAGCAGTTCTTC

abundance: NA
d_gene: NA
len: 14
j_gene: TRBJ1-5
v_gene: TRBV9
CDR3aa: CASSVEQGVGPQHF
CDR3nt: TGTGCCAGCAGCGTAGAGCAGGGCGTTGGGCCCCAGCATTTT